The 32 T cell receptor beta chains below were found in one sample sequenced in a study of OX40 agonist ivuxolimab in advanced cancers. Sequencing was performed with immunoSEQ multiplex PCR; in TCRdb, only in-frame clones are kept and a portion is missing. The sample has around 150,000 clones; 90% to 95% are singletons. Sequenced here: CD4+ or CD8+ T cells sorted from blood, sampled in a trial of the OX40 agonist ivuxolimab. All receptors come from an adult with an advanced solid tumor such as melanoma, head and neck, liver or kidney cancer.

The chain combines TRBV7-2 with TRBJ1-2; TRBD1 aligns across 12 bases. V lost 3 bases to trimming and J lost 6 bases; unmatched junction nucleotides: 11. This CDR3 region has 17 residues. From germline, CDR1 is SGHTA and CDR2 FQGNSA. As DNA, the CDR3 is TGTGCCAGCAGCTTGTTGGGACAGGGGGCGCGTAGGGATGGCTACACCTTC. As protein: CASSLLGQGARRDGYTF.

The genes are TRBV5-1 and TRBJ2-1; perhaps TRBD1 as D (7 bases). Germline CDR1 is SGHRS and CDR2 is YFSETQ. Trimming left V 2 bases short and J 8 bases short, with 17 bases between. CDR3 length equals 15 residues. CDR3 DNA sequence: TGCGCCAGCAGCTTAGGAGGGGGCGCGGTGTATGAGCAGTTCTTC. This encodes CASSLGGGAVYEQFF.

V is TRBV5-1 and J is TRBJ2-2; 7 nucleotides align to TRBD1. The germline V gene encodes CDR1 SGHRS and CDR2 YFSETQ. The CDR3 loop spans 14 amino acids. V was clipped by 2 bases and J by 5 bases; unmatched bases: 3. CDR3 region: CASSFDRATGELFF. The CDR3 DNA reads as TGCGCCAGCAGCTTTGACAGGGCGACCGGGGAGCTGTTTTTT. The full variable domain, with the rest looked up from reference TRBV5-1 and TRBJ2-2, is KAGVTQTPRYLIKTRGQQVTLSCSPISGHRSVSWYQQTPGQGLQFLFEYFSETQRNKGNFPGRFSGRQFSNSRSEMNVSTLELGDSALYLCASSFDRATGELFFGEGSRLTVL.

The rearrangement uses TRBV4-3 and TRBJ1-1; no clear D gene. Germline V gene sequence: CDR1 LGHNA, CDR2 YSLEER. The CDR3 has 13 amino acids. Between the trimmed V and J ends, which lost 0 bases and 5 bases, there was a span of 7 bases. CDR3 DNA: TGCGCCAGCAGCCAAGATAGCGGGACTGAAGCTTTCTTT. Translated: CASSQDSGTEAFF.

The rearrangement uses TRBV7-6 and TRBJ2-2; 9 positions match TRBD2. CDR3 length equals 16 residues. Trimming took 1 base from V and 4 from J; bases not matched to a gene: 4. The germline V gene has CDR1 SGHVS and CDR2 FNYEAQ. The CDR3 DNA follows: TGTGCCAGCAGCTTAGGTAGCGGGAGTGTCACCGGGGAGCTGTTTTTT. This codes for CASSLGSGSVTGELFF.

This rearrangement joins TRBV11-1 to TRBJ2-1; D gene unclear. Trimming removed 2 bases at V and 5 bases at J, with 7 bases between. CDR1 is SGHAT and CDR2 is FQDESV in the germline V gene (reference sequence). The CDR3 loop spans 13 amino acids. The CDR3 DNA follows: TGTGCCAGCAGCTTAAGGCTAGACAATGAGCAGTTCTTC. Translated, it gives CASSLRLDNEQFF.

The chain recombines TRBV9 with TRBJ1-1; D possibly corresponds to TRBD1 (6 bases). V lost 3 bases to trimming and J lost 0 bases, with 9 bases between them. The CDR3 consists of 14 residues. Germline-derived CDR1 and CDR2 are SGDLS and YYNGEE. The CDR3 DNA is TGTGCCAGCAGCGAGACAGGTCTGAACACTGAAGCTTTCTTT. The encoded protein is CASSETGLNTEAFF.

The chain combines TRBV5-1 with TRBJ1-6, with 9 bases that match TRBD1. This CDR3 spans 16 amino acids. Germline V gene sequence: CDR1 SGHRS, CDR2 YFSETQ. The V gene end was trimmed by 0 bases and the J gene end by 10 bases; junction bases not matched to a gene: 8. The CDR3 DNA reads TGCGCCAGCAGCTTGGCCCCGGGACAGGGCGACTCACCCCTCCACTTT. Protein product: CASSLAPGQGDSPLHF. Together with reference TRBV5-1 and TRBJ1-6, the CDR3 gives the full variable domain: KAGVTQTPRYLIKTRGQQVTLSCSPISGHRSVSWYQQTPGQGLQFLFEYFSETQRNKGNFPGRFSGRQFSNSRSEMNVSTLELGDSALYLCASSLAPGQGDSPLHFGNGTRLTVT.

This chain joins TRBV4-3 and TRBJ1-4, with D hard to call. Germline values: CDR1 LGHNA, CDR2 YSLEER. V was pared by 3 bases and J by 7 bases, with 6 bases between. CDR3 length: 12 amino acids. This chain's CDR3 is CASSHDGEKLFF. DNA of the CDR3: TGCGCCAGCAGCCATGACGGTGAAAAACTGTTTTTT.

The rearrangement joins TRBV11-2 to TRBJ1-5, with D perhaps matching TRBD1 (5 bases). The CDR3 length is 14 residues. V lost 5 bases and J lost 7, with 15 bases in between. The germline V gene encodes CDR1 SGHAT and CDR2 FQNNGV. The CDR3 DNA follows: TGTGCCAGCAGCGGCAGGGCACCGGGCCAGCCCCAGCATTTT. Protein sequence: CASSGRAPGQPQHF.

Details on this clone: An end of the junction does not agree with germline; a read error may underlie this. The chain is built from TRBV7-7 and TRBJ2-1, with TRBD2 matching 13 bases. The CDR3 totals 16 residues. CDR1 is SSHAT, CDR2 FNYEAQ, per germline (reference sequence). This CDR3 is CASSSGLAGTYNEQFF. The CDR3, as DNA: TGTGCTAGCAGCTCGGGACTAGCGGGAACTTACAATGAGCAGTTCTTC.

The chain recombines TRBV5-1 with TRBJ1-5; the D is unclear. The CDR3 contains 15 residues. Trimming cost V 1 base and J 0 bases, with 8 bases left between them. Germline V gives CDR1 SGHRS, CDR2 YFSETQ. CDR3 sequence (DNA): TGCGCCAGCAGCTTGAGGGCAGATAGCAATCAGCCCCAGCATTTT. Translation gives CASSLRADSNQPQHF.

The genes are TRBV4-2 and TRBJ2-7; TRBD2 matches 10 bases. V was pared by 4 bases and J by 3 bases, with 12 bases of the junction left unmatched. This CDR3 spans 17 amino acids. Germline assignment: CDR1 LGHNA and CDR2 YNFKEQ. The chain's CDR3 is CASSPSRESSGSYEQYF. The CDR3 bases are TGTGCCAGCAGCCCCTCCCGTGAGTCTAGCGGGAGCTACGAGCAGTACTTC.

The V and J genes are TRBV11-1 and TRBJ1-2; 8 bases are shared with TRBD1. V dropped 0 bases and J dropped 7; count of bases not matched to a gene: 4. Germline V gene lookup returns CDR1 SGHAT and CDR2 FQDESV (reference sequence). CDR3 length: 14 residues. Here the CDR3 reads CASSLATGASGYTF. CDR3 coding DNA: TGTGCCAGCAGCTTAGCGACAGGGGCAAGTGGCTACACCTTC.

J is TRBJ2-1 and V is TRBV6-6; 7 bases are a match to TRBD1. This CDR3 spans 14 amino acids. V lost 4 bases and J lost 6; bases outside the gene matches: 6. Germline loops: CDR1 MNHNY, CDR2 SVGAGI (reference sequence). This CDR3 is CASSWGQMGNEQFF. The CDR3 nucleotides are TGTGCCAGCAGTTGGGGACAGATGGGCAATGAGCAGTTCTTC.

J is TRBJ1-6 and V is TRBV5-4, with 11 bases aligning to TRBD1. V shed 4 bases and J 14 bases; nucleotides not matched to a gene: 8. The CDR3 sequence is 14 residues long. The V gene's germline CDR1 is SGHNT and CDR2 YYREEE (reference sequence). The CDR3 DNA sequence: TGTGCCAGCAGCCCGGGACAGGGGGAATTGGCCCTCCACTTT. Translation: CASSPGQGELALHF.

The chain couples TRBV19 to TRBJ2-1; D is perhaps TRBD2 (5 bases). The germline CDR1 and CDR2 sequences are LNHDA and SQIVND (reference sequence). The CDR3 sequence is 15 residues long. The germline V and J ends were trimmed by 4 bases and 2 bases, with 12 bases remaining between them. CDR3 sequence: CASSNGPGAYNEQFF. In nucleotides, the CDR3 is TGTGCCAGTAGTAACGGCCCCGGGGCCTACAATGAGCAGTTCTTC.

This clone was detected only once. The CDR3 DNA reads TGTGCCAGCAGTCCCAAAATCTCCTACGAGCAGTACTTC. Translation: CASSPKISYEQYF. The chain joins TRBV27 to TRBJ2-7; D uncertain. Between the trimmed V and J ends, which lost 5 bases and 0 bases, there was a span of 8 bases. The CDR3 has 13 amino acids. Germline lookup yields CDR1 MNHEY and CDR2 SMNVEV (reference sequence).

The chain is built from TRBV19 and TRBJ1-5; a weak D match, TRBD1 (6 bases). V dropped 2 bases and J dropped 11 bases, with 25 bases sitting between them. This CDR3 has 17 amino acids. Germline lookup yields CDR1 LNHDA and CDR2 SQIVND (reference sequence). For the CDR3, the DNA is TGTGCCAGTAGTATACACCGGGACATCCTTCCGGAGGTAGCCCAGCATTTT. Amino acids: CASSIHRDILPEVAQHF. Full variable domain (remainder filled in from reference TRBV19 and TRBJ1-5): DGGITQSPKYLFRKEGQNVTLSCEQNLNHDAMYWYRQDPGQGLRLIYYSQIVNDFQKGDIAEGYSVSREKKESFPLTVTSAQKNPTAFYLCASSIHRDILPEVAQHFGDGTRLSIL.

This clone has only a few counts. The chain carries TRBV28 and TRBJ1-2, with 7 bases matching TRBD1. The length of the CDR3 is 13 residues. The germline V gene encodes CDR1 MDHEN and CDR2 SYDVKM. Losses at the gene ends were 5 bases for V and 4 bases for J; bases not matched to a gene: 4. CDR3 sequence reads: CASSLTGSYGYTF. DNA of the CDR3: TGTGCCAGCAGTCTGACAGGGAGCTATGGCTACACCTTC.

This chain links TRBV28 with TRBJ2-2; D unresolved. The CDR3 contains 16 residues. From germline, CDR1 is MDHEN and CDR2 SYDVKM. Trimming cost V 2 bases and J 1 base, with 11 bases left between them. The CDR3 bases are TGTGCCAGCAGTTTAGTACGCGGATTGAACACCGGGGAGCTGTTTTTT. This codes for CASSLVRGLNTGELFF.

The gene calls are TRBV5-6 and TRBJ2-2; TRBD2 might be the D (5 bases). Trimming removed 0 bases at V and 4 bases at J, with 7 bases between. The CDR3 length is 14 residues. Germline V lookup: CDR1 SGHDT, CDR2 YYEEEE. CDR3 DNA: TGTGCCAGCAGCTTGGGAGGGATCACCGGGGAGCTGTTTTTT. Protein: CASSLGGITGELFF.

J is TRBJ2-1 and V is TRBV4-3; D may correspond to TRBD1 or TRBD2 (5 bases each). This CDR3 is built from 15 residues. Germline values: CDR1 LGHNA, CDR2 YSLEER. V was cut by 4 bases and J by 6 bases, with 16 bases left in between. In nucleotides, the CDR3 is TGCGCCAGCAGCCCGGGACGCCTGGGGAGCAATGAGCAGTTCTTC. Its protein product is CASSPGRLGSNEQFF.

The chain couples TRBV20-1 to TRBJ2-3; D unclear. Trimming removed 3 bases at V and 4 bases at J, with 5 bases between. The CDR3 runs 11 residues. Looked up from germline, CDR1 is DFQATT and CDR2 is SNEGSKA (reference sequence). CDR3 nucleotides: TGCAGTGCTAGTGACGCAGATACGCAGTATTTT. Translating it yields CSASDADTQYF.

J is TRBJ1-1 and V is TRBV7-8, with D unclear. Germline loops: CDR1 SGHVS, CDR2 FQNEAQ. Trimming took off 1 base at V and 0 bases at J, with 12 bases between the two ends. The CDR3 is 16 amino acids. Here the CDR3 reads CASSLGVYRMNTEAFF. The DNA for the CDR3 is TGTGCCAGCAGCTTAGGGGTCTACCGTATGAACACTGAAGCTTTCTTT.

The CDR3 is CASSLSSSYNEQFF. The DNA of the CDR3 is TGTGCCAGCAGCTTAAGCAGTAGTTACAATGAGCAGTTCTTC. The chain couples TRBV7-2 to TRBJ2-1; no firm D call. The V and J ends lost 2 bases and 4 bases respectively, with 9 bases between them. CDR1 SGHTA and CDR2 FQGNSA come from the germline V gene. The length of the CDR3 is 14 residues.

The sample holds one count of this clone. The chain joins TRBV11-2 to TRBJ1-3, with D unresolved. CDR1 is SGHAT, CDR2 FQNNGV, per germline. The V gene lost 5 bases and the J gene lost 0 bases, with 5 bases spanning the gap. CDR3 size: 13 residues. The CDR3 loop reads CASSPSSGNTIYF. As DNA, the CDR3 is TGTGCCAGCAGCCCGAGCTCTGGAAACACCATATATTTT.

The V gene is TRBV11-2, the J gene TRBJ1-4; tentative D call: TRBD1 (6 bases). The germline gives CDR1 SGHAT, CDR2 FQNNGV. The CDR3 contains 13 residues. Trimming left V 6 bases short and J 8 bases short, with 13 bases between. The CDR3 loop is CASSFTGKEKLFF. The CDR3 DNA is TGTGCCAGCAGTTTTACAGGGAAAGAAAAACTGTTTTTT.

CDR3 nucleotide sequence: TGTGCCAGCAGCTTAGTGGGACAGCTGAACACTGAAGCTTTCTTT. Translated: CASSLVGQLNTEAFF. J is TRBJ1-1 and V is TRBV7-2; the match to TRBD1 covers 7 bases. J was trimmed by 0 bases and V by 1 base; bases with no gene match: 2. The CDR3 covers 15 residues. Germline loops: CDR1 SGHTA, CDR2 FQGNSA. The variable domain in full, with the rest retrieved from reference TRBV7-2 and TRBJ1-1, is GAGVSQSPSNKVTEKGKDVELRCDPISGHTALYWYRQSLGQGLEFLIYFQGNSAPDKSGLPSDRFSAERTGGSVSTLTIQRTQQEDSAVYLCASSLVGQLNTEAFFGQGTRLTVV.

The gene calls are TRBV6-5 and TRBJ2-7; TRBD1 matches 7 bases. The junction had 9 bases not matched to a gene; V was cut back by 0 bases and J by 4 bases. CDR1 and CDR2 from the germline V gene are MNHEY and SVGAGI. The CDR3 is 16 residues long. The CDR3 protein is CASSYSSRDSTYEQYF. Written as DNA, the CDR3 is TGTGCCAGCAGTTACTCGAGTCGGGACAGTACATACGAGCAGTACTTC.

The J gene is TRBJ2-7, the V gene TRBV7-2; 9 bases are a match to TRBD2. V gave up 4 bases and J gave up 4 bases; unmatched junction bases: 11. Germline loops: CDR1 SGHTA, CDR2 FQGNSA. This CDR3 has 16 residues. The chain's CDR3 is CASSSVASGKGYEQYF. The CDR3, as DNA: TGTGCCAGCAGCTCCGTGGCTAGCGGGAAAGGTTACGAGCAGTACTTC.

The chain carries TRBV27 and TRBJ2-3, with TRBD2 as a possible D gene (5 bases). V lost 3 bases to trimming and J lost 0 bases, with 7 bases between them. From germline, CDR1 is MNHEY and CDR2 SMNVEV (reference sequence). The CDR3 consists of 14 residues. CDR3 DNA sequence: TGTGCCAGCAGTTTGAGGGTTAGCACAGATACGCAGTATTTT. This translates into CASSLRVSTDTQYF.